This TCR beta chain was captured in a study of T cells in narcolepsy. To note about this clone: The antigen is not known.

Study conclusions and caveats: Healthy controls reportedly lacked the autoreactive clonotypes serially found in patients' blood.

Only in-frame clones appear in the TCRdb table, and some are missing; sequencing was by immunoSEQ multiplex PCR. The sample shows 30,000 to 35,000 clones, over 80% of them seen only once. The TCR sequence derives from a human donor with narcolepsy. Specimen: CD45RA- memory CD4+ T cells from PBMCs.

CDR3 region: CASSTQGGAGELFF. The CDR3 DNA follows: TGTGCCAGTAGTACTCAGGGGGGTGCCGGGGAGCTGTTTTTT. V and J are TRBV19 and TRBJ2-2; weak D call: TRBD1 (7 bases). Per the germline V gene, CDR1 is LNHDA and CDR2 is SQIVND (reference sequence). Trimming pared 4 bases from V and 6 bases from J, leaving 12 bases between. The CDR3 sequence is 14 residues long.